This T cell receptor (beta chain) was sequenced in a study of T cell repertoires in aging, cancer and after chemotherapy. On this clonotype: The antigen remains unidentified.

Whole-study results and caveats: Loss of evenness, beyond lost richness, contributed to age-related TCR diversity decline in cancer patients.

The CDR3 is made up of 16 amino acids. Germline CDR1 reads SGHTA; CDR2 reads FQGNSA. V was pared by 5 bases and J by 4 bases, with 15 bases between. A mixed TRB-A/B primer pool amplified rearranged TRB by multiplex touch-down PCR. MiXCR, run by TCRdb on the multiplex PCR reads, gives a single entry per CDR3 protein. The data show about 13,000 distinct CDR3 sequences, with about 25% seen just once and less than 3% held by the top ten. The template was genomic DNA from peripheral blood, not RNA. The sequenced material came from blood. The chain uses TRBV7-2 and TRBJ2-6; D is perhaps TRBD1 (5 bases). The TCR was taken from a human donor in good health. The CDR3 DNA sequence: TGTGCCAGCAGCCGACAAATTCAGGGAGGGGCCAACGTCCTGACTTTC. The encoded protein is CASSRQIQGGANVLTF.